This T cell receptor (beta chain) was identified during a study of cytotoxic CD8 clonotypes in ibrutinib-treated CLL. Across the study: Partial response was seen in approximately 24 patients and complete response in 2; after median 68 months, approximately 14 stayed remitted, around 12 progressed. Findings and limits, study-wide: Clonality was elevated at ibrutinib response and had returned toward baseline at progression. Baseline values of clonality outstripped age-matched healthy donors and followed circulating CD8+ T-cell counts.

V lost 0 bases and J lost 8, with 13 bases in between. The germline V gene encodes CDR1 WSHSY and CDR2 SAAADI. The CDR3 runs to 14 residues. This clone was counted a few times. Its cognate antigen is unknown. Genomic DNA in an amount of roughly 2 micrograms was extracted from cryopreserved PBMCs and used for the preparation of TCR beta libraries. The table came from immunoSEQ multiplex PCR; TCRdb's copy has only in-frame clones and leaves some out. This sample yields 12,000 to 15,000 clones, of which over 50% are seen a single time; 30% to 35% belongs to the top ten. The material was PBMCs, obtained at a 24-month disease-progression time point, from a patient treated with ibrutinib. This TCR was recovered from a human donor with chronic lymphocytic leukemia. J is TRBJ1-2 and V is TRBV10-2, with no clear D. CDR3 sequence reads: CASSESNPGEGYTF. The CDR3 DNA sequence: TGCGCCAGCAGTGAGTCGAATCCAGGAGAAGGCTACACCTTC.